Presented here are 9 T cell receptor beta chains from one specimen sequenced in a study of T cell changes during pregnancy in multiple sclerosis. Libraries were prepared by immunoSEQ multiplex PCR; TCRdb keeps only in-frame clonotypes and omits some of them. The sample lists about 48,000 clones; about 88% were seen once. Sequencing was performed on CD4+ T cells from peripheral blood mononuclear cells, taken in the second trimester of pregnancy. Receptors originate from a female donor with multiple sclerosis, enrolled in a pregnancy study.

The DNA for the CDR3 is TGCGCCAGCAGCTTGGTTCCTACCTCCTACGAGCAGTACTTC. It encodes CASSLVPTSYEQYF. The chain employs TRBV5-1 and TRBJ2-7, with D uncertain. CDR1 is SGHRS and CDR2 is YFSETQ in the germline V gene. This CDR3 spans 14 amino acids. V lost 0 bases to trimming and J lost 0 bases, with 7 bases between them. Drawing the rest from reference TRBV5-1 and TRBJ2-7, the complete variable domain is KAGVTQTPRYLIKTRGQQVTLSCSPISGHRSVSWYQQTPGQGLQFLFEYFSETQRNKGNFPGRFSGRQFSNSRSEMNVSTLELGDSALYLCASSLVPTSYEQYFGPGTRLTVT.

This chain connects TRBV18 to TRBJ2-3; TRBD2 matches 8 bases. CDR3 size: 17 residues. Per germline, CDR1 KGHSH and CDR2 LQKENI. The J segment lost 0 bases and the V segment lost 1 base, leaving 6 bases of the junction unmatched. The CDR3 loop reads CASSPLKRERSTDTQYF. For the CDR3, the DNA is TGTGCCAGCTCACCACTTAAGCGGGAGCGGAGCACAGATACGCAGTATTTT.

The chain has TRBV7-2 and TRBJ2-7; D ambiguous. The V end lost 1 base, the J end lost 3 bases, and 7 bases lay between the germline ends. The CDR3 consists of 13 residues. From germline, CDR1 is SGHTA and CDR2 FQGNSA. The CDR3 reads CASSLGRSYEQYF. The DNA of the CDR3 is TGTGCCAGCAGCTTAGGACGGAGCTACGAGCAGTACTTC.

The V call is TRBV7-2, the J call TRBJ1-4; no clear D gene. Germline V gene sequence: CDR1 SGHTA, CDR2 FQGNSA. The CDR3 has 16 amino acids. The germline V and J ends were trimmed by 4 bases and 5 bases, with 17 bases remaining between them. CDR3 sequence reads: CASSSGRAGANEKLFF. The CDR3 nucleotides read TGTGCCAGCAGCTCCGGGAGAGCTGGAGCGAATGAAAAACTGTTTTTT.

The genes are TRBV9 and TRBJ2-2; D is unclear. Germline values: CDR1 SGDLS, CDR2 YYNGEE. The CDR3 covers 16 residues. The V end was cut by 1 base, the J end by 0 bases, with 10 bases between. The CDR3, as DNA: TGTGCCAGCAGCGTATCTACCGATTCGAACACCGGGGAGCTGTTTTTT. Residues: CASSVSTDSNTGELFF.

CDR3 bases: TGTGCCTGGGAATTCGGGACTAGCGGAAAAGAGACCCAGTACTTC. This translates into CAWEFGTSGKETQYF. The genes are TRBV30 and TRBJ2-5; 11 positions match TRBD2. Germline V gene data show CDR1 as GTSNPN and CDR2 as SVGIG (reference sequence). Trimming cost V 5 bases and J 3 bases; bases outside gene matches: 8. This CDR3 is built from 15 residues.

The chain uses TRBV28 and TRBJ1-2; D gene ambiguous. V lost 6 bases and J lost 4, with 12 bases in between. Per the germline V gene, CDR1 is MDHEN and CDR2 is SYDVKM. The CDR3 loop spans 13 amino acids. This CDR3 is CASSLPTVYGYTF. The CDR3 coding sequence is TGTGCCAGCAGCCTCCCTACGGTCTATGGCTACACCTTC.

The chain is built from TRBV5-4 and TRBJ2-7, with D maybe TRBD1 (5 bases). Germline values: CDR1 SGHNT, CDR2 YYREEE (reference sequence). This CDR3 has 13 amino acids. Trimming pared 5 bases from V and 7 bases from J, leaving 16 bases between. CDR3 sequence reads: CASSFGQGWEQYF. The CDR3, as DNA: TGTGCCAGCAGTTTCGGTCAGGGTTGGGAGCAGTACTTC.

The rearrangement links TRBV4-1 to TRBJ2-1, with D possibly TRBD2 on 5 matching bases. Deletions cut 3 bases from V and 12 bases from J, with 15 bases between. This CDR3 has 13 residues. Per germline, CDR1 MGHRA and CDR2 YSYEKL. The CDR3, as DNA: TGCGCCAGCAGCCAGGCAACCCTTCGGGGGCAGTTCTTC. As protein: CASSQATLRGQFF.